This T cell receptor beta chain was retrieved from a study of memory CD8 T cells in hepatitis C reinfection. A word on this clone: The antigen remains unidentified.

Study-level points and caveats: Only a few donors prevented definitive conclusions about public clonotypes.

The method was immunoSEQ multiplex PCR; TCRdb's version includes in-frame clones alone and lacks a portion of them. The table lists approximately 49,000 clones, 85% to 90% of them singletons. The CDR3 spans 18 residues. The V and J ends lost 0 bases and 0 bases, in that order; junction bases with no gene match: 10. In germline, CDR1 is SGHNT, CDR2 YYREEE (reference sequence). Time point denoted: late/post reinfection, 12 to 24 weeks after detection. Sorted cells were sequenced directly ex vivo without any in vitro expansion. This chain links TRBV5-4 with TRBJ2-3; 7 bases are a match to TRBD2. The sample was naive CD8+ T cells sorted from blood. This clonotype was obtained from a man younger than 35 with hepatitis C virus infection. The CDR3 spells CASSLAFLSGVSTDTQYF. The CDR3 bases are TGTGCCAGCAGCTTGGCCTTCCTGAGCGGGGTTAGCACAGATACGCAGTATTTT.